This TCR beta chain was sequenced for a study of cytomegalovirus exposure and HLA in healthy donors. Primers for the PCR totalled 60 Vbeta and 13 Jbeta. The assay was immunoSEQ multiplex PCR, and TCRdb's table has in-frame clones only and misses some. The sample shows around 210,000 clones, roughly 85% of them seen only once. Points on this clone: Its antigen is not known.

Findings and caveats of the study: Based on reports, TCR beta sequences accurately predicted HLA-A and HLA-B alleles for most subjects. Most TCRs appeared rarely, but some public TCRs recurred in many donors.

The V end lost 5 bases, the J end lost 0 bases, and 13 bases lay between the germline ends. The CDR3 has 15 amino acids. CDR1 and CDR2 (germline): SGHTA, FQGTGA. V gene TRBV7-3 combines with J gene TRBJ1-2, with D perhaps matching TRBD1 (5 bases). The source of this sequence is a girl aged 2-10 years in good health and CMV-seronegative. Sample: PBMCs. This chain's CDR3 is CASSEHGDSNYGYTF. The CDR3 DNA reads as TGTGCCAGCAGCGAACACGGGGACTCTAACTATGGCTACACCTTC.